This T cell receptor (beta chain) comes out of a study of regulatory T cells in long-lasting Graves disease. Germline assignment: CDR1 MNHNS and CDR2 SASEGT. The V end lost 7 bases, the J end lost 6 bases, and 19 bases lay between the germline ends. The CDR3 is made up of 14 amino acids. In this sample, this clonotype turned up a few times. Its antigen is as yet unknown. To make TCR beta libraries, researchers used iRepertoire HTBI primers and Arm-PCR of CDR3 regions. TCRdb fed the multiplex PCR reads into MiXCR, producing one record per CDR3 protein. This repertoire shows 350,000 to 450,000 distinct CDR3 sequences, around 23% found once; its top ten account for 13% to 15%. Time point indicated: persistent/refractory GD, antithyroid drugs over 5 years with positive TRAb. PBMC RNA served as the TCR library source. Study-wide results and limits: Newly diagnosed patients had higher TCR diversity than persistent Graves' patients did.

Here the sequenced sample was peripheral blood mononuclear cells (PBMCs), taken when the disease was refractory, from a patient treated with antithyroid drugs. The sequence came from a female donor with Graves disease. This chain links TRBV6-1 with TRBJ2-7; possibly TRBD1 for D (5 bases). Here the CDR3 DNA reads TGTGCCAGCAACCTTAGGACCAGGGCCCCCGAGCAGTACTTC. Protein: CASNLRTRAPEQYF.